Below, one T cell receptor beta chain is given with its context. The antigen is unknown. These data belong to a study of CD8+ T cells in alopecia areata. Study-wide findings and caveats: It was less clear whether patients shared TCRs than it was in mice, possibly because of HLA. Researchers report lesional scalp, most notably alopecia totalis/universalis, outstripped normal scalp in clonality.

Germline V gene data show CDR1 as SGHVS and CDR2 as FQNEAQ. The CDR3 loop spans 14 amino acids. The V segment lost 2 bases and the J segment 4 bases; nucleotides outside the gene matches: 1. RNA was extracted and reverse transcribed into cDNA as the sequencing template. TCRdb's copy holds only in-frame clones and misses some; the assay was immunoSEQ multiplex PCR. The data hold about 110,000 clones, with 59% observed a single time. Sequenced: CD8+ T cells sorted from blood. The source is a human donor in good health. V gene TRBV7-8 combines with J gene TRBJ2-5; 10 nucleotides line up with TRBD2. CDR3 region: CASSLPSGGETQYF. The CDR3 bases are TGTGCCAGCAGCTTACCTAGCGGGGGAGAGACCCAGTACTTC. The full variable domain, in which reference TRBV7-8 and TRBJ2-5 provide the parts outside the CDR3, is GAGVSQSPRYKVAKRGQDVALRCDPISGHVSLFWYQQALGQGPEFLTYFQNEAQLDKSGLPSDRFFAERPEGSVSTLKIQRTQQEDSAVYLCASSLPSGGETQYFGPGTRLLVL.